What follows is one T cell receptor (beta chain) and its context. V was pared by 2 bases and J by 3 bases, with 7 bases between. Germline V gene data show CDR1 as SGHDN and CDR2 as FVKESK. This CDR3 has 13 amino acids. This sample was taken from a study of blood T cell repertoires in COVID-19. The wider study: The study drew acute and convalescent COVID-19 samples from the United States, Italy and Spain.

Source study methods: Researchers report that nucleated cell counts were estimated from reference gene primer amplification. Sequencing used immunoSEQ multiplex PCR; TCRdb keeps in-frame clones, though not all of them. The DNA was the basis for D and trimming; V, J and clone size are from that table. This table has about 390,000 clones, around 87% appearing once. Cohort 3 donors were reported recovered after two negative PCRs, clearance, or symptom resolution. The source material was PBMCs or T cells enriched from blood (not recorded which). The chain uses TRBV14 and TRBJ1-1; maybe TRBD1 (5 bases). This TCR was recovered from a woman in her forties or fifties who had recovered from COVID-19. This chain's CDR3 is CASSQSGHTEAFF. The CDR3 coding sequence is TGTGCCAGCAGCCAATCAGGGCACACTGAAGCTTTCTTT.